The entry that follows covers one TCR beta chain sequence. No antigen is known for it. The data were produced by immunoSEQ multiplex PCR, yet TCRdb's version contains in-frame clones alone and is incomplete. Of 30,000 to 40,000 clones detected, approximately 64% appear once; the ten largest clones hold approximately 8.2%. This entry comes from a study of vaccination effects on CD4 cells after COVID-19. Study findings and constraints: The study found marked clonal contraction of infection- and vaccine-induced clones late after vaccination.

The V end lost 2 bases, the J end lost 2 bases, and 10 bases lay between the germline ends. Germline CDR1 reads SEHNR; CDR2 reads FQNEAQ (reference sequence). The CDR3 totals 15 residues. Sequencing followed a ViraFEST assay step that expanded antigen-specific CD4+ T cells with viral peptide pools. Isolation of CD4+ T cells took place after approximately ten days of culture. Subjects were given two BNT162b2 or mRNA-1273 vaccine doses. Approximately 2.2 million PBMC per well received approximately 9.4 IU/ml IL-2 and roughly 10 ug/ml peptides in culture. This rearrangement joins TRBV7-9 to TRBJ1-3, with D unresolved. The sequence came from a human donor who received a COVID-19 vaccine. The sample here was CD4+ T cells from PBMCs cultured with SARS-CoV-2 spike peptides, taken after COVID-19 vaccination. The CDR3 DNA reads TGTGCCAGCAGCTTATTGATCCTCCCTGGAAACACCATATATTTT. Its protein product is CASSLLILPGNTIYF.